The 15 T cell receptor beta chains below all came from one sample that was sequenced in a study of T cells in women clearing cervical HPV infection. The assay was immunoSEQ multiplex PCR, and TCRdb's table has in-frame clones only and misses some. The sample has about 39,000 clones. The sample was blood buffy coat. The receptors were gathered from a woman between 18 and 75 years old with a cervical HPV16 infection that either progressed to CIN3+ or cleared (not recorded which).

The CDR3 DNA, read in part, is TGTGCCAGCAGCTTAGCGGGGGGGCCCGGCCTGAACTATGGC. Translation gives CASSLAGGPGLNYG. The whole CDR3 is CASSLAGGPGLNYGYTF. The rearrangement links TRBV7-2 to TRBJ1-2; TRBD1 might be the D (6 bases). The CDR3 end falls 3 residues outside the read, so it is completed with the germline J gene. CDR3 length equals 17 residues. Germline V CDR1 and CDR2: SGHTA, FQGNSA. V lost 0 bases and J lost 2, with 16 bases in between.

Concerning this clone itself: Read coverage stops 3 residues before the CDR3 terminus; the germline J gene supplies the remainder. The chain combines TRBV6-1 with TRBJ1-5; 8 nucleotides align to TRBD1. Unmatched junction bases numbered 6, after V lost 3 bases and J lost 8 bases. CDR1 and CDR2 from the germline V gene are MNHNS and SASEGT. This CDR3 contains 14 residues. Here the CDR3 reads CASSDQGAQKPQHF. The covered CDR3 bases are TGTGCCAGCAGTGACCAGGGGGCGCAGAAGCCC.

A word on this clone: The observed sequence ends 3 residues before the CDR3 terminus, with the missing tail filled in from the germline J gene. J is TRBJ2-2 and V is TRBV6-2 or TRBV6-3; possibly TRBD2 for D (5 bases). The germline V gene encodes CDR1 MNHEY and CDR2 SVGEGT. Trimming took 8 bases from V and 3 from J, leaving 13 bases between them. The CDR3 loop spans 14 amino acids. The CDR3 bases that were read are TGTGCCAGCTATGGACTCGGGTACACCGGGGAG. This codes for CASYGLGYTGE. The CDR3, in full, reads CASYGLGYTGELFF.

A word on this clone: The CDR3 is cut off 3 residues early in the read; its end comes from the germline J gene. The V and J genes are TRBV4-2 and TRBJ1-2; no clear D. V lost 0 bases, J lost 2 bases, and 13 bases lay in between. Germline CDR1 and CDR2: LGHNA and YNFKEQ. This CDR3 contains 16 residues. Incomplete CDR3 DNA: TGTGCCAGCAGCCAAGATGGAGCACAGAAAAACTATGGC. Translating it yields CASSQDGAQKNYG. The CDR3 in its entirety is CASSQDGAQKNYGYTF.

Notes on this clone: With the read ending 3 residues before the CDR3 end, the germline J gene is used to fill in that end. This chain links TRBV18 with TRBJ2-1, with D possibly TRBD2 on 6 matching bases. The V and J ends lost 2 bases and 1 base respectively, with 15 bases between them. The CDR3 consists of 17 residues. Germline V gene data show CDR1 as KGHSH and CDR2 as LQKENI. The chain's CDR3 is CASSPDPGVGSYNEQFF. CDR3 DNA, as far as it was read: TGTGCCAGCTCACCAGATCCGGGGGTTGGATCCTACAATGAG.

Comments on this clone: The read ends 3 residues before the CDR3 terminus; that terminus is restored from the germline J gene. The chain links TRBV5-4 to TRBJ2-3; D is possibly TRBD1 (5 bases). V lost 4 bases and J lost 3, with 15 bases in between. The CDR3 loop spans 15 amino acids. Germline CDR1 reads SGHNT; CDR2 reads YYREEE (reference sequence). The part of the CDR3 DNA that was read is TGTGCCAGCAGCACCAGGGTTGATAGAACAGATACG. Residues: CASSTRVDRTDT. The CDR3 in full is CASSTRVDRTDTQYF.

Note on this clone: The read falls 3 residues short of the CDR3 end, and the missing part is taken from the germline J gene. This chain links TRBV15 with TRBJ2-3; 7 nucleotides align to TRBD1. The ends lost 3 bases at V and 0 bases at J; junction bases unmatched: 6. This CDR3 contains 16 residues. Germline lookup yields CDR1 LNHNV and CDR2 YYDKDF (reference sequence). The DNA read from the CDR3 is TGTGCCACCAGCAGGGGGGACAGCCCTAGCACAGATACG. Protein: CATSRGDSPSTDT. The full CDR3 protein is CATSRGDSPSTDTQYF. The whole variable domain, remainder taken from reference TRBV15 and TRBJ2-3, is DAMVIQNPRYQVTQFGKPVTLSCSQTLNHNVMYWYQQKSSQAPKLLFHYYDKDFNNEADTPDNFQSRRPNTSFCFLDIRSPGLGDTAMYLCATSRGDSPSTDTQYFGPGTRLTVL.

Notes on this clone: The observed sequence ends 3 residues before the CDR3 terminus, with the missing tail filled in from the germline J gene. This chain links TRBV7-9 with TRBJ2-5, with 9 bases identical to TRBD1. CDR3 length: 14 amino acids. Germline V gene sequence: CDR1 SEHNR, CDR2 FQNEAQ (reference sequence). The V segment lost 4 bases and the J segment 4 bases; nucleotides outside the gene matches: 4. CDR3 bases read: TGTGCCAGCAGCTGGGGACAGGGCTTAGAGACC. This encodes CASSWGQGLET. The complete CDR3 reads CASSWGQGLETQYF.

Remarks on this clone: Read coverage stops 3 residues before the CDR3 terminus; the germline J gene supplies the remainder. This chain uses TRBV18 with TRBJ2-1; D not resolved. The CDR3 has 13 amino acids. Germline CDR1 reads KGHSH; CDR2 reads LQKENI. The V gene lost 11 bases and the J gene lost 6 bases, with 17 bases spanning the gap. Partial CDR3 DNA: TGTGCCGGCGGAGCCGCTAATGGCAATGAG. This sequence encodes CAGGAANGNE. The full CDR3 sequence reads CAGGAANGNEQFF.

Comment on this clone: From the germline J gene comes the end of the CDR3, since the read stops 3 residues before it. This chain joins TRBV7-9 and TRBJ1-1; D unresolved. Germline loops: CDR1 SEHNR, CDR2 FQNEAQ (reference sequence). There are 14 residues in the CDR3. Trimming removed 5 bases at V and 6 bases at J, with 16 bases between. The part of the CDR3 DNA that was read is TGTGCCAGCAGCCCTGAGGGCGCCGGGGCTGAA. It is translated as CASSPEGAGAE. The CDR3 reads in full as CASSPEGAGAEAFF.

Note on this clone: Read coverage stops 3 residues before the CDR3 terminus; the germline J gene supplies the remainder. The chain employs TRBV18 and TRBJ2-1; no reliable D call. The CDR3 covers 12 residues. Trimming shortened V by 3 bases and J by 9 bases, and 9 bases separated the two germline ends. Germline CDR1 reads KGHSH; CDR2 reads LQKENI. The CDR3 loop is CASSPHPSEQFF. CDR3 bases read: TGTGCCAGCTCACCCCACCCTAGTGAG.

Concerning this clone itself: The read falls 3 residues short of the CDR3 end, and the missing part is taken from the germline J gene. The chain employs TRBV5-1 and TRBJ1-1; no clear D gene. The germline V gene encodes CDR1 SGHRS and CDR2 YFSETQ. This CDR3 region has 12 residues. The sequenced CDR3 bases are TGCGCCAGCAGCTTGGACAGCCAGGAA. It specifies CASSLDSQE. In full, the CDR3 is CASSLDSQEAFF.

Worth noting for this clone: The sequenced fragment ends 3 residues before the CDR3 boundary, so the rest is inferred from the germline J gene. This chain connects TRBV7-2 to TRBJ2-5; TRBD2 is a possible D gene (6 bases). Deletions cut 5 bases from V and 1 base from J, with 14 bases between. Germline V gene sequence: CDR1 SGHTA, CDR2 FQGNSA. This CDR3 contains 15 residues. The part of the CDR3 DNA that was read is TGTGCCAGCAGCGCCGGGACTGTACTCCAAGAGACC. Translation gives CASSAGTVLQET. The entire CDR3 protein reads CASSAGTVLQETQYF.

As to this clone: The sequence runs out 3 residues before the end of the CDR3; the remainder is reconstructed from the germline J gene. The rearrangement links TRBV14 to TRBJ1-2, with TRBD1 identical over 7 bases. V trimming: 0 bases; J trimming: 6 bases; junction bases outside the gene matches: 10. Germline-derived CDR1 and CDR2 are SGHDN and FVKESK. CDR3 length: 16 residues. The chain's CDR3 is CASSQEGPGGMNGYTF. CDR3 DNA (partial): TGTGCCAGCAGCCAAGAGGGTCCAGGGGGAATGAATGGC.

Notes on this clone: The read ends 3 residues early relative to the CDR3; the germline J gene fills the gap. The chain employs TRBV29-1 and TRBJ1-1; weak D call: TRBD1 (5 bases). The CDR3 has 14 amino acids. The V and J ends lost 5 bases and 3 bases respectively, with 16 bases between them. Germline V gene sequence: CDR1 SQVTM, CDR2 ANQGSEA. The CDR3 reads CSVSRTRADTEAFF. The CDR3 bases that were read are TGCAGCGTTTCCCGGACAAGGGCGGACACTGAA.